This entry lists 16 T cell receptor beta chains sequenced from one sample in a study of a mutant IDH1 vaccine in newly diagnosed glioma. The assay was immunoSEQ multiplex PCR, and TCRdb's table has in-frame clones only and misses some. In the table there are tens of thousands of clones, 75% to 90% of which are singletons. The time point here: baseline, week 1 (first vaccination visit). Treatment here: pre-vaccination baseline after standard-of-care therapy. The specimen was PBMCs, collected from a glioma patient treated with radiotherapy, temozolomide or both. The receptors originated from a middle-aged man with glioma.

This CDR3 is CASSSGGGGWSGSFHEQFF. The CDR3 DNA sequence: TGTGCCAGCAGCTCCGGAGGGGGGGGGTGGAGCGGGAGTTTCCATGAGCAGTTCTTC. The genes are TRBV7-2 and TRBJ2-1; 8 bases fit TRBD2. CDR3 length: 19 residues. Germline V lookup: CDR1 SGHTA, CDR2 FQGNSA. V was clipped by 4 bases and J by 8 bases; unmatched bases: 22.

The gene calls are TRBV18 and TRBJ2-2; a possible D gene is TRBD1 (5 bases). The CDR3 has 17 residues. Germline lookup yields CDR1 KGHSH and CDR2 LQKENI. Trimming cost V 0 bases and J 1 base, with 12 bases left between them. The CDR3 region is CASSPPFGALNTGELFF. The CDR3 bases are TGTGCCAGCTCACCACCGTTTGGGGCCCTGAACACCGGGGAGCTGTTTTTT.

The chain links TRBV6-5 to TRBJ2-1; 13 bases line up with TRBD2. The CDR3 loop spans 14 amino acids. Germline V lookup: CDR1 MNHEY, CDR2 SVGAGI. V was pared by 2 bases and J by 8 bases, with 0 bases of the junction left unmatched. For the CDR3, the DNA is TGTGCCAGCAGTTACGGACTAGCGGGAGATGAGCAGTTCTTC. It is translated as CASSYGLAGDEQFF.

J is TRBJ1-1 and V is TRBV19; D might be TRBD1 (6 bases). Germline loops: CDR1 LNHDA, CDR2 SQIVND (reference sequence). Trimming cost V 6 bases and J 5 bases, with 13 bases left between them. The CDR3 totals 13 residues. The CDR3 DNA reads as TGTGCCAGTAGGAACAGGGAAGGAACTGAAGCTTTCTTT. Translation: CASRNREGTEAFF.

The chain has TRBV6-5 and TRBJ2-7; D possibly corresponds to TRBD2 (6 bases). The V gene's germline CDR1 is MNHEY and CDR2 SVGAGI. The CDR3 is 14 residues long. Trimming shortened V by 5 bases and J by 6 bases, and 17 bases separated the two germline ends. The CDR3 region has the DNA TGTGCCAGCAGTGGACGGGGGTCTGAAGCCGAGCAGTACTTC. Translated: CASSGRGSEAEQYF.

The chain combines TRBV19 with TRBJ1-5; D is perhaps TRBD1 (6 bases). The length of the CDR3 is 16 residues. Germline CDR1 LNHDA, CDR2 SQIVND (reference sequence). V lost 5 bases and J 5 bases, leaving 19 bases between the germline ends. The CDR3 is CASSPMGAGPYQPQHF. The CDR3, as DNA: TGTGCCAGTAGTCCAATGGGGGCAGGCCCTTATCAGCCCCAGCATTTT.

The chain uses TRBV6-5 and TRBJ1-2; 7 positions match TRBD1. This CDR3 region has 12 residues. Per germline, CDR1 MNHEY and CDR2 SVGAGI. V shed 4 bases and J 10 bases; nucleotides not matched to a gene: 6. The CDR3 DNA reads TGTGCCAGCAGTTTTCCCAGGGGGGTCTACACCTTC. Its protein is CASSFPRGVYTF.

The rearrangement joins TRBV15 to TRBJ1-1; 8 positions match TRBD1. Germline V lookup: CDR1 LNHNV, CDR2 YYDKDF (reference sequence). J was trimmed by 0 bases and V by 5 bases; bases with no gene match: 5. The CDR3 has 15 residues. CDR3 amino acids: CATSPGGPLNTEAFF. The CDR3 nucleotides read TGTGCCACCAGCCCAGGGGGCCCCCTGAACACTGAAGCTTTCTTT.

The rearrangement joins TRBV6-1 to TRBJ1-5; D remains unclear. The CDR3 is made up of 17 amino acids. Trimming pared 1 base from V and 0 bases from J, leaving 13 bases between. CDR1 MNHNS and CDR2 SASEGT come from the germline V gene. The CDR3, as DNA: TGTGCCAGCAGTGAAGGGGGTATGCTATATAGCAATCAGCCCCAGCATTTT. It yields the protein CASSEGGMLYSNQPQHF.

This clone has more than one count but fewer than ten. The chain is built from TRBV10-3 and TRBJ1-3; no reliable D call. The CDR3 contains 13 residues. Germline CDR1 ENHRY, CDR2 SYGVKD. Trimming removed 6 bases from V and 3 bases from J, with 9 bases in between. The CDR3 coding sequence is TGTGCCATCAGCCCTACGGTTGGAAACACCATATATTTT. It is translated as CAISPTVGNTIYF.

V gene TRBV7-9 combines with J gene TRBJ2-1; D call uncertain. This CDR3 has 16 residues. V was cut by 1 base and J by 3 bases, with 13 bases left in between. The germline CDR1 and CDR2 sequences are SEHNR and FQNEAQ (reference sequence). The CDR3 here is CASSLEMSKHYNEQFF. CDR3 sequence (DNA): TGTGCCAGCAGCTTAGAGATGTCGAAACACTACAATGAGCAGTTCTTC.

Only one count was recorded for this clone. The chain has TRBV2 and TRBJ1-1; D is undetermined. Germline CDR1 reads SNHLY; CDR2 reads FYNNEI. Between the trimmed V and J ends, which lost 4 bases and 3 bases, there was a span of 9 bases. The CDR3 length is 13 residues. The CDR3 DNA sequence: TGTGCCAGCAGTGTCATGCTATACACTGAAGCTTTCTTT. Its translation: CASSVMLYTEAFF. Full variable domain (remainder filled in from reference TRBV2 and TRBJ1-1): EPEVTQTPSHQVTQMGQEVILRCVPISNHLYFYWYRQILGQKVEFLVSFYNNEISEKSEIFDDQFSVERPDGSNFTLKIRSTKLEDSAMYFCASSVMLYTEAFFGQGTRLTVV.

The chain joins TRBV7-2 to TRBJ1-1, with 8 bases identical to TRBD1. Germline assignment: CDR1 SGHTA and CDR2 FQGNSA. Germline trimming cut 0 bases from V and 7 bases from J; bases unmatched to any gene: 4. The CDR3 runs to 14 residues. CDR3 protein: CASSLATGGYEAFF. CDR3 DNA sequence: TGTGCCAGCAGCTTAGCCACAGGGGGGTATGAAGCTTTCTTT. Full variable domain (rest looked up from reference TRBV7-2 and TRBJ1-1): GAGVSQSPSNKVTEKGKDVELRCDPISGHTALYWYRQSLGQGLEFLIYFQGNSAPDKSGLPSDRFSAERTGGSVSTLTIQRTQQEDSAVYLCASSLATGGYEAFFGQGTRLTVV.

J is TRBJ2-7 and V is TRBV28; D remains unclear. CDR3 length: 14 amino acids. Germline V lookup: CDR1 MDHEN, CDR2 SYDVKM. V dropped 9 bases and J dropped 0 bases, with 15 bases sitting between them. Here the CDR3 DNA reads TGTGCCAGTACTCAAGGGCGGATCTCCTACGAGCAGTACTTC. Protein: CASTQGRISYEQYF.

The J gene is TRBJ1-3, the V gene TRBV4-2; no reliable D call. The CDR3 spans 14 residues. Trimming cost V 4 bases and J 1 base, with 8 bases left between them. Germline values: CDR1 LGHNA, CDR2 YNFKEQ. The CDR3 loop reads CASSLPGSGNTIYF. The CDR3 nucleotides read TGTGCCAGCAGCCTCCCCGGGTCTGGAAACACCATATATTTT.

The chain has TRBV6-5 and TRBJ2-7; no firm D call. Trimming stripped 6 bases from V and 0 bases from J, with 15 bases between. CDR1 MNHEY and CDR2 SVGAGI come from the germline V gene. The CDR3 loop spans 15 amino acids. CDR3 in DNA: TGTGCCAGCAGCAGGTCAGCTTATAGCTCCTACGAGCAGTACTTC. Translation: CASSRSAYSSYEQYF.